These 32 T cell receptor beta chains came from one sample sequenced in a study of shared clonotypes between healthy human individuals. Measured with immunoSEQ multiplex PCR; TCRdb has only the in-frame clones, and not every one. This table holds millions of clones, approximately 94% found once. Input material: naive CD4+ T cells sorted from blood. This sample's subset: CD45RA+ positively selected. These receptors all stem from a man aged 18-30 years in good health.

About this clone itself: This sample includes further DNA sequences coding for the same CDR3. This chain joins TRBV5-1 and TRBJ2-5; 8 bases map to TRBD2. The CDR3 has 14 amino acids. Germline CDR1 and CDR2: SGHRS and YFSETQ. V dropped 3 bases and J dropped 4; count of bases not matched to a gene: 5. In nucleotides, the CDR3 is TGCGCCAGCAGCTCGGGGGGGCTCGGAGAGACCCAGTACTTC. Its protein is CASSSGGLGETQYF.

The chain is built from TRBV30 and TRBJ2-5; 7 positions match TRBD2. Germline CDR1 reads GTSNPN; CDR2 reads SVGIG (reference sequence). CDR3 size: 13 residues. J gave up 8 bases and V 4 bases, and 10 bases lay outside the gene matches. CDR3 region: CAWNLGGSGTQYF. The CDR3 DNA sequence: TGTGCCTGGAATCTGGGAGGGTCGGGTACCCAGTACTTC.

The chain joins TRBV19 to TRBJ2-2, with 7 bases that match TRBD1. There are 15 residues in the CDR3. V shed 4 bases and J 5 bases; nucleotides not matched to a gene: 7. Germline CDR1 and CDR2: LNHDA and SQIVND (reference sequence). The DNA of the CDR3 is TGTGCCAGTAGTAACCAGGGGGTTCTTACCGGGGAGCTGTTTTTT. Translating gives CASSNQGVLTGELFF.

The genes are TRBV1 and TRBJ2-7; the listed D gene, TRBD2, was not tested against the DNA. TRBV1 is marked as a pseudogene. This CDR3 is 16 amino acids long. This CDR3 reads CTSSPLLPRLPYEQYF. The CDR3 DNA sequence: TGCACCAGCAGCCCCCTCCTCCCGAGGCTCCCCTACGAGCAGTACTTC.

A note on this clone: This same CDR3 is encoded by further DNA sequences in the sample. The chain has TRBV7-9 and TRBJ2-3; D is unresolved. Germline values: CDR1 SEHNR, CDR2 FQNEAQ (reference sequence). The CDR3 is 12 amino acids. With 5 bases removed from V and 4 bases from J, the gap between germline ends came to 7 bases. The CDR3 here is CASSRGADTQYF. CDR3 nucleotide sequence: TGTGCCAGCAGCCGTGGGGCAGATACGCAGTATTTT.

The chain is built from TRBV15 and TRBJ2-3; D gene unclear. Between the trimmed V and J ends, which lost 3 bases and 6 bases, there was a span of 7 bases. The CDR3 contains 12 residues. Germline V gene lookup returns CDR1 LNHNV and CDR2 YYDKDF (reference sequence). The CDR3 region is CATSRFRDTQYF. The DNA of the CDR3 is TGTGCCACCAGCAGGTTCCGGGATACGCAGTATTTT.

Note on this clone: Distinct nucleotide sequences in the sample also encode this CDR3. The chain couples TRBV5-1 to TRBJ2-3, with a tentative D call TRBD1 (5 bases). The length of the CDR3 is 14 residues. The V gene lost 0 bases and the J gene lost 6 bases, with 11 bases spanning the gap. CDR1 is SGHRS and CDR2 is YFSETQ in the germline V gene. CDR3 sequence (DNA): TGCGCCAGCAGCTTGGCCGGTGGGGCGGATACGCAGTATTTT. Protein sequence: CASSLAGGADTQYF.

In regard to this clone: Other DNA sequences in this sample translate to the same CDR3. The genes are TRBV7-2 and TRBJ2-5, with D possibly matching TRBD2 (6 bases). Per the germline V gene, CDR1 is SGHTA and CDR2 is FQGNSA. The V end lost 1 base, the J end lost 5 bases, and 8 bases lay between the germline ends. The CDR3 runs 13 residues. This CDR3 is CASSLGEVETQYF. For the CDR3, the DNA is TGTGCCAGCAGCTTAGGGGAGGTGGAGACCCAGTACTTC.

V and J are TRBV11-3 and TRBJ2-1, with TRBD1 matching over 7 bases. The V gene end was trimmed by 5 bases and the J gene end by 10 bases; junction bases not matched to a gene: 11. The germline gives CDR1 SGHNT, CDR2 YENEEA. The CDR3 spans 14 residues. This chain's CDR3 is CASSRRDSPSEQFF. The CDR3 region has the DNA TGTGCCAGCAGCAGACGGGACAGCCCGTCAGAGCAGTTCTTC. Variable domain in full (rest from reference TRBV11-3 and TRBJ2-1): EAGVVQSPRYKIIEKKQPVAFWCNPISGHNTLYWYLQNLGQGPELLIRYENEEAVDDSQLPKDRFSAERLKGVDSTLKIQPAELGDSAVYLCASSRRDSPSEQFFGPGTRLTVL.

The V call is TRBV7-2, the J call TRBJ2-3, with TRBD2 matching over 9 bases. The CDR3 contains 17 residues. CDR1 is SGHTA and CDR2 is FQGNSA in the germline V gene. After removal of 6 bases from V and 3 bases from J, the junction contained 13 bases not matched to a gene. The CDR3 is CASSRPRLAEWTDTQYF. The CDR3 DNA follows: TGTGCCAGCAGTCGGCCGAGACTAGCGGAATGGACAGATACGCAGTATTTT.

This clone has just one count. The chain combines TRBV20-1 with TRBJ2-5, with D perhaps matching TRBD1 (5 bases). The length of the CDR3 is 11 residues. CDR1 DFQATT and CDR2 SNEGSKA come from the germline V gene (reference sequence). CDR3 nucleotides: TGCGGGGCCGGGCCCCAAGAGACCCAGTACTTC. Its protein is CGAGPQETQYF.

CDR3 coding DNA: TGCGCCAGCAGCCCCCGGGGGACAGGGGGCGCGGCTAATGAAAAACTGTTTTTT. This translates into CASSPRGTGGAANEKLFF. The gene calls are TRBV4-3 and TRBJ1-4; 12 nucleotides line up with TRBD1. Germline-derived CDR1 and CDR2 are LGHNA and YSLEER. This CDR3 contains 18 residues. V lost 4 bases, J lost 3 bases, and 9 bases stayed unmatched.

CDR3 DNA: TGTGCCATCAGTGACCCGTCTCTAACAGGACCAACGCAGTATTTT. It specifies CAISDPSLTGPTQYF. The chain recombines TRBV10-3 with TRBJ2-3; a possible D gene is TRBD1 (5 bases). The CDR3 loop spans 15 amino acids. Germline loops: CDR1 ENHRY, CDR2 SYGVKD. V shed 3 bases and J shed 9 bases, with 19 bases lying between them.

This sequence joins TRBV6-5 and TRBJ2-5, with 7 bases that match TRBD1. The CDR3 sequence is 12 residues long. J lost 9 bases, V lost 7 bases, and 8 bases had no gene match. From germline, CDR1 is MNHEY and CDR2 SVGAGI. CDR3 sequence: CASTEDRAAQYF. The CDR3 coding sequence is TGTGCCAGCACCGAAGACAGGGCGGCCCAGTACTTC.

This chain uses TRBV30 with TRBJ2-5; TRBD1 is a possible D gene (6 bases). The CDR3 is 12 amino acids. From germline, CDR1 is GTSNPN and CDR2 SVGIG (reference sequence). The V end was cut by 1 base, the J end by 7 bases, with 10 bases between. DNA of the CDR3: TGTGCCTGGAGTGGACAGGTCGGGACCCAGTACTTC. The encoded protein is CAWSGQVGTQYF.

The CDR3 is CASSLATSSDTQYF. Here the CDR3 DNA reads TGCGCCAGCAGCTTGGCTACCTCTTCAGATACGCAGTATTTT. The chain uses TRBV5-1 and TRBJ2-3; D is undetermined. The germline gives CDR1 SGHRS, CDR2 YFSETQ. Trimming took off 0 bases at V and 4 bases at J, with 9 bases between the two ends. The CDR3 covers 14 residues. The whole variable domain, remainder taken from reference TRBV5-1 and TRBJ2-3, is KAGVTQTPRYLIKTRGQQVTLSCSPISGHRSVSWYQQTPGQGLQFLFEYFSETQRNKGNFPGRFSGRQFSNSRSEMNVSTLELGDSALYLCASSLATSSDTQYFGPGTRLTVL.

The chain employs TRBV29-1 and TRBJ2-5; no firm D call. The CDR3 has 12 amino acids. Germline V gene data show CDR1 as SQVTM and CDR2 as ANQGSEA. V lost 2 bases and J 4 bases, leaving 8 bases between the germline ends. CDR3 region: CSVEIWGETQYF. CDR3 sequence (DNA): TGCAGCGTTGAAATATGGGGAGAGACCCAGTACTTC.

The chain employs TRBV6-1 and TRBJ1-6; D gene unclear. Germline CDR1 is MNHNS and CDR2 is SASEGT. The CDR3 spans 15 residues. With 1 base removed from V and 5 bases from J, the gap between germline ends came to 9 bases. The CDR3 DNA is TGTGCCAGCAGTGAAGGGAGGGTCGATAATTCACCCCTCCACTTT. Translation gives CASSEGRVDNSPLHF.

The chain is built from TRBV7-8 and TRBJ2-1, with D perhaps TRBD2 (6 bases). CDR3 length: 16 residues. V lost 5 bases, J lost 4 bases, and 18 bases lay in between. Germline-derived CDR1 and CDR2 are SGHVS and FQNEAQ. CDR3 sequence reads: CASSRRLAATYNEQFF. CDR3 nucleotides: TGTGCCAGCAGCCGACGGTTAGCGGCAACTTACAATGAGCAGTTCTTC.

This sequence joins TRBV2 and TRBJ2-3; D is uncertain. Trimming stripped 2 bases from V and 1 base from J, with 7 bases between. This CDR3 has 14 residues. CDR1 is SNHLY, CDR2 FYNNEI, per germline. CDR3: CASSEWVRTDTQYF. CDR3 sequence (DNA): TGTGCCAGCAGTGAATGGGTCCGCACAGATACGCAGTATTTT.

This chain connects TRBV10-3 to TRBJ2-3; D may be TRBD2 (5 bases). Germline V gives CDR1 ENHRY, CDR2 SYGVKD. The CDR3 runs to 14 residues. V lost 10 bases and J 4 bases, leaving 18 bases between the germline ends. CDR3 bases: TGTGCCAGCACCTTTAGAGAGGGTTCAGATACGCAGTATTTT. This sequence encodes CASTFREGSDTQYF.

This CDR3 is CASGGRREAFF. CDR3 in DNA: TGTGCCAGCGGGGGTCGTAGGGAAGCTTTCTTT. The chain uses TRBV19 and TRBJ1-1, with a possible D match to TRBD1 (5 bases). The V and J ends lost 9 bases and 8 bases respectively, with 13 bases between them. The CDR3 runs to 11 residues. Germline values: CDR1 LNHDA, CDR2 SQIVND (reference sequence).

The J gene is TRBJ1-2, the V gene TRBV2; no clear D. This CDR3 has 15 amino acids. V was trimmed by 0 bases and J by 3 bases, leaving 11 bases between them. Germline loops: CDR1 SNHLY, CDR2 FYNNEI. DNA for the CDR3: TGTGCCAGCAGTGAAGCGCTAGTGGATTACTATGGCTACACCTTC. Encoded protein: CASSEALVDYYGYTF.

Comments on this clone: This sample also contains other DNA sequences that code for the same CDR3. The rearrangement joins TRBV10-3 to TRBJ2-3, with 14 bases that match TRBD2. J lost 4 bases, V lost 3 bases, and 3 bases had no gene match. The CDR3 totals 16 residues. CDR1 is ENHRY and CDR2 is SYGVKD in the germline V gene. The CDR3 is CAISEGLAGGADTQYF. The CDR3 DNA reads as TGTGCCATCAGTGAAGGACTAGCGGGAGGTGCAGATACGCAGTATTTT.

V gene TRBV19 combines with J gene TRBJ1-3, with D hard to call. Germline CDR1 reads LNHDA; CDR2 reads SQIVND (reference sequence). The CDR3 runs 15 residues. Trimming took 0 bases from V and 4 from J, leaving 10 bases between them. DNA of the CDR3: TGTGCCAGTAGTATAGACTTGACGTCCGGAAACACCATATATTTT. Translation gives CASSIDLTSGNTIYF.

With regard to this clone: Other DNA sequences in this specimen translate into the identical CDR3. The rearrangement joins TRBV6-5 to TRBJ1-5; D gene ambiguous. V lost 0 bases, J lost 4 bases, and 7 bases lay in between. The germline gives CDR1 MNHEY, CDR2 SVGAGI. The CDR3 is 14 amino acids. The CDR3 loop reads CASSYSNSNQPQHF. CDR3 bases: TGTGCCAGCAGTTACTCGAATAGTAATCAGCCCCAGCATTTT.

The rearrangement uses TRBV2 and TRBJ1-1, with 8 bases that match TRBD1. Germline CDR1 reads SNHLY; CDR2 reads FYNNEI. V was clipped by 8 bases and J by 0 bases; unmatched bases: 8. CDR3 length: 15 residues. CDR3 loop: CASVEDRVLNTEAFF. DNA of the CDR3: TGTGCCAGCGTGGAGGACAGGGTTCTGAACACTGAAGCTTTCTTT. The variable domain in full, completed from reference TRBV2 and TRBJ1-1, reads EPEVTQTPSHQVTQMGQEVILRCVPISNHLYFYWYRQILGQKVEFLVSFYNNEISEKSEIFDDQFSVERPDGSNFTLKIRSTKLEDSAMYFCASVEDRVLNTEAFFGQGTRLTVV.

The chain carries TRBV19 and TRBJ2-3, with 7 bases lining up with TRBD2. The germline gives CDR1 LNHDA, CDR2 SQIVND (reference sequence). The CDR3 spans 15 residues. The junction had 7 bases not matched to a gene; V was cut back by 6 bases and J by 1 base. The CDR3: CASSSGTKRTDTQYF. The CDR3 DNA sequence: TGTGCCAGTAGCTCCGGGACTAAACGCACAGATACGCAGTATTTT.

To note about this clone: Different DNA sequences within this sample yield the same CDR3. V and J are TRBV5-1 and TRBJ2-3; 9 bases are shared with TRBD2. The CDR3 sequence is 16 residues long. Trimming removed 0 bases from V and 0 bases from J; junction bases left unmatched: 2. Germline V gene lookup returns CDR1 SGHRS and CDR2 YFSETQ. The CDR3 DNA reads TGCGCCAGCAGCTTGGGGCTAGCGGGAAGCACAGATACGCAGTATTTT. Amino acid sequence: CASSLGLAGSTDTQYF. Using reference TRBV5-1 and TRBJ2-3 for the parts outside the CDR3, the full variable domain is KAGVTQTPRYLIKTRGQQVTLSCSPISGHRSVSWYQQTPGQGLQFLFEYFSETQRNKGNFPGRFSGRQFSNSRSEMNVSTLELGDSALYLCASSLGLAGSTDTQYFGPGTRLTVL.

The V and J genes are TRBV5-1 and TRBJ1-2; D remains unclear. Germline values: CDR1 SGHRS, CDR2 YFSETQ. The V end lost 0 bases, the J end lost 4 bases, and 10 bases lay between the germline ends. The CDR3 runs to 14 residues. The CDR3 loop is CASSLDVGSYGYTF. In nucleotides, the CDR3 is TGCGCCAGCAGCTTGGATGTAGGGTCCTATGGCTACACCTTC.

This chain links TRBV7-2 with TRBJ2-5; the D call may be TRBD1 or TRBD2 (5 bases each). This CDR3 is 17 amino acids long. Per germline, CDR1 SGHTA and CDR2 FQGNSA. Trimming removed 1 base from V and 8 bases from J, with 23 bases in between. This CDR3 reads CASSLGLKGPKPATQYF. In DNA, the CDR3 is TGTGCCAGCAGCTTAGGATTGAAGGGACCCAAACCCGCCACCCAGTACTTC. Full variable domain (outside the CDR3, taken from reference TRBV7-2 and TRBJ2-5): GAGVSQSPSNKVTEKGKDVELRCDPISGHTALYWYRQSLGQGLEFLIYFQGNSAPDKSGLPSDRFSAERTGGSVSTLTIQRTQQEDSAVYLCASSLGLKGPKPATQYFGPGTRLLVL.

The genes are TRBV7-2 and TRBJ2-7; TRBD2 matches 8 bases. The length of the CDR3 is 14 residues. CDR1 is SGHTA and CDR2 is FQGNSA in the germline V gene. The trim removed 5 bases at V and 4 bases at J, leaving 7 bases unmatched. The CDR3 region has the DNA TGTGCCAGCAGCCTGCAGCGGGAGAAGTACGAGCAGTACTTC. Its translation: CASSLQREKYEQYF.